This T cell receptor (beta chain) derives from a study of identical twins. TCRdb re-derived calls from the 5' RACE reads in MiXCR, one entry per CDR3 protein. The sample gives about 530,000 distinct CDR3 sequences, more than 20% of which show up once; more than 0.4% is in the top ten. CDR1 SGHAT and CDR2 FQNNGV come from the germline V gene. Deletions cut 6 bases from V and 5 bases from J, with 16 bases between. This CDR3 spans 14 amino acids. This clonotype was found a few times. This same sample was also taken into another study, of yellow fever vaccine responses in identical twins.

This sequence was found in a woman aged 18-35 years in good health. The rearrangement links TRBV11-2 to TRBJ1-1, with D perhaps TRBD1 (5 bases). The sample consisted of CD4+ T cells sorted from blood. As DNA, the CDR3 is TGTGCCAGCAGACTAACAGGATTGGGGACTGAAGCTTTCTTT. Protein: CASRLTGLGTEAFF.